This TCR beta chain was profiled in a study of OX40 agonist ivuxolimab in advanced cancers. The repertoire was sequenced with immunoSEQ multiplex PCR; TCRdb's copy has only in-frame clones and lacks some. Of 62,000 or so clones listed, roughly 86% are singletons. The CDR3 extends over 14 amino acids. Per the germline V gene, CDR1 is SGHRS and CDR2 is YFSETQ. Trimming removed 6 bases at V and 5 bases at J, with 14 bases between. Sample: CD4+ or CD8+ T cells sorted from blood, taken in a trial of the OX40 agonist ivuxolimab. The TCR sequence derives from an adult with an advanced solid tumor such as melanoma, head and neck, liver or kidney cancer. This chain joins TRBV5-1 and TRBJ2-2; D could derive from TRBD1 or TRBD2 (6 bases each). The CDR3 spells CASIRGPETGELFF. CDR3 in DNA: TGCGCCAGCATCCGGGGGCCGGAAACCGGGGAGCTGTTTTTT.